These 16 T cell receptor beta chains originate from one sample sequenced in a study of blood T cell repertoires in COVID-19. This table comes from immunoSEQ multiplex PCR, and its TCRdb copy is limited to in-frame clones, with some not included. Among 100,000 to 150,000 clones, 70% to 90% were seen once, and the ten largest hold more than 2%. The material sequenced was peripheral blood. All receptors derive from a man in his 70s with active COVID-19.

This clone occurred a few times. V usage is TRBV19 and J usage is TRBJ1-3; the D gene is possibly TRBD1 (5 bases). With 3 bases removed from V and 0 bases from J, the gap between germline ends came to 12 bases. Germline-derived CDR1 and CDR2 are LNHDA and SQIVND (reference sequence). CDR3 length equals 16 residues. CDR3 residues: CASSIFGGGSGNTIYF. The CDR3 DNA sequence: TGTGCCAGTAGTATCTTTGGCGGGGGCTCTGGAAACACCATATATTTT. Variable domain in full (rest from reference TRBV19 and TRBJ1-3): DGGITQSPKYLFRKEGQNVTLSCEQNLNHDAMYWYRQDPGQGLRLIYYSQIVNDFQKGDIAEGYSVSREKKESFPLTVTSAQKNPTAFYLCASSIFGGGSGNTIYFGEGSWLTVV.

The genes are TRBV7-9 and TRBJ1-2, with D possibly TRBD1 on 6 matching bases. Germline V CDR1 and CDR2: SEHNR, FQNEAQ (reference sequence). This CDR3 is built from 13 residues. V lost 5 bases to trimming and J lost 2 bases, with 9 bases between them. CDR3 loop: CASSRGQNYGYTF. CDR3 nucleotide sequence: TGTGCCAGCAGCCGCGGACAGAACTATGGCTACACCTTC.

V is TRBV12-3 or TRBV12-4 and J is TRBJ2-5, with a tentative D call TRBD2 (6 bases). Trimming removed 2 bases at V and 3 bases at J, with 7 bases between. The CDR3 spans 13 residues. CDR3 sequence reads: CASSLWEEETQYF. The CDR3 bases are TGTGCCAGCAGTTTATGGGAGGAAGAGACCCAGTACTTC.

The chain links TRBV5-8 to TRBJ1-2; 8 bases match TRBD1. This CDR3 is built from 17 residues. V lost 4 bases, J lost 1 base, and 12 bases stayed unmatched. Germline values: CDR1 SGHTS, CDR2 YDEGEE. CDR3 amino acids: CASSKDRDRFYNYGYTF. CDR3 bases: TGTGCCAGCAGCAAAGACCGGGACAGGTTCTATAACTATGGCTACACCTTC. Full variable domain (outside the CDR3, taken from reference TRBV5-8 and TRBJ1-2): EAGVTQSPTHLIKTRGQQATLRCSPISGHTSVYWYQQALGLGLQFLLWYDEGEERNRGNFPPRFSGRQFPNYSSELNVNALELEDSALYLCASSKDRDRFYNYGYTFGSGTRLTVV.

The genes are TRBV19 and TRBJ1-1; 8 positions agree with TRBD1. V shed 4 bases, J shed 1 base, and the junction held 5 bases outside the gene matches. This CDR3 is built from 15 residues. In germline, CDR1 is LNHDA, CDR2 SQIVND (reference sequence). The CDR3 bases are TGTGCCAGTAGTACCGACAGGGGTGCGAACACTGAAGCTTTCTTT. Its protein product is CASSTDRGANTEAFF.

This clone was detected only a few times. V usage is TRBV2 and J usage is TRBJ1-6, with D unclear. The V end lost 6 bases, the J end lost 6 bases, and 6 bases lay between the germline ends. Germline values: CDR1 SNHLY, CDR2 FYNNEI. CDR3 length equals 12 residues. CDR3 coding DNA: TGTGCCAGCAGACAGTTTAATTCACCCCTCCACTTT. It translates to CASRQFNSPLHF.

The chain has TRBV6-1 and TRBJ2-2; 8 bases are shared with TRBD1. This CDR3 region has 15 residues. Germline V gene lookup returns CDR1 MNHNS and CDR2 SASEGT. V lost 3 bases and J lost 2; bases outside the gene matches: 2. CDR3 nucleotide sequence: TGTGCCAGCAGTGAGACAGGGGCCAACACCGGGGAGCTGTTTTTT. Translated: CASSETGANTGELFF.

This sequence joins TRBV5-1 and TRBJ1-1; no clear D gene. The V and J ends lost 1 base and 7 bases respectively, with 11 bases between them. Germline CDR1 is SGHRS and CDR2 is YFSETQ. CDR3 length: 13 amino acids. CDR3 region: CASSLLSGIEAFF. The DNA for the CDR3 is TGCGCCAGCAGCTTGCTCTCAGGCATTGAAGCTTTCTTT.

The chain links TRBV18 to TRBJ2-1; the match to TRBD2 covers 12 bases. Unmatched junction bases numbered 2, after V lost 4 bases and J lost 4 bases. The length of the CDR3 is 15 residues. The germline CDR1 and CDR2 sequences are KGHSH and LQKENI. The CDR3 protein is CASSQGLAGYNEQFF. CDR3 sequence (DNA): TGTGCCAGCTCACAGGGACTAGCGGGTTACAATGAGCAGTTCTTC.

This rearrangement joins TRBV6-2 or TRBV6-3 to TRBJ2-7, with D possibly matching TRBD2 (6 bases). The CDR3 is 15 residues long. V shed 2 bases and J shed 2 bases, with 13 bases lying between them. CDR1 MNHEY and CDR2 SVGEGT come from the germline V gene. The chain's CDR3 is CASSYPGTATYEQYF. The CDR3 bases are TGTGCCAGCAGTTACCCCGGGACTGCCACCTACGAGCAGTACTTC.

The V gene is TRBV6-4, the J gene TRBJ1-5; D is possibly TRBD1 (5 bases). CDR3 length: 13 residues. Germline V gene sequence: CDR1 MRHNA, CDR2 SNTAGT. Trimming cost V 5 bases and J 7 bases, with 12 bases left between them. The CDR3 DNA is TGTGCCAGCAGTCCCCAGGGAGGCCAGCCCCAGCATTTT. It codes for CASSPQGGQPQHF.

This clone appeared once. CDR3 sequence: CASSPWDRGKNTEAFF. The CDR3 coding sequence is TGTGCCAGCAGCCCGTGGGACAGGGGAAAGAACACTGAAGCTTTCTTT. This chain links TRBV7-9 with TRBJ1-1, with 10 positions matching TRBD1. Germline loops: CDR1 SEHNR, CDR2 FQNEAQ (reference sequence). The V and J ends lost 5 bases and 1 base, in that order; junction bases with no gene match: 7. The CDR3 has 16 amino acids.

This chain links TRBV9 with TRBJ2-1, with D possibly being TRBD2 (5 bases). The germline V gene encodes CDR1 SGDLS and CDR2 YYNGEE. CDR3 length equals 14 residues. Trimming took off 0 bases at V and 6 bases at J, with 10 bases between the two ends. DNA of the CDR3: TGTGCCAGCAGCGTAGGTTTTAGCGTCAATGAGCAGTTCTTC. This codes for CASSVGFSVNEQFF.

The chain combines TRBV15 with TRBJ2-7; TRBD2 matches at 8 bases. V dropped 0 bases and J dropped 4; count of bases not matched to a gene: 5. CDR1 LNHNV and CDR2 YYDKDF come from the germline V gene (reference sequence). This CDR3 spans 15 amino acids. CDR3 DNA: TGTGCCACCAGCAGAGATCCGGCTAGCGGGTACGAGCAGTACTTC. Protein product: CATSRDPASGYEQYF.

The CDR3 here is CASSPRDRGWNTGELFF. For the CDR3, the DNA is TGTGCCAGCTCACCCCGGGACAGGGGGTGGAACACCGGGGAGCTGTTTTTT. The chain couples TRBV18 to TRBJ2-2; 11 positions agree with TRBD1. The CDR3 totals 17 residues. After removal of 3 bases from V and 1 base from J, the junction contained 4 bases not matched to a gene. CDR1 is KGHSH, CDR2 LQKENI, per germline.

This clone was seen once. CDR3 amino acids: CSASAGGPSDTQYF. The CDR3 DNA is TGCAGTGCTAGTGCGGGAGGGCCCTCAGATACGCAGTATTTT. The chain is built from TRBV20-1 and TRBJ2-3; TRBD2 aligns across 9 bases. The V gene end was trimmed by 3 bases and the J gene end by 4 bases; junction bases not matched to a gene: 5. The CDR3 is 14 amino acids. Germline V gene lookup returns CDR1 DFQATT and CDR2 SNEGSKA (reference sequence).